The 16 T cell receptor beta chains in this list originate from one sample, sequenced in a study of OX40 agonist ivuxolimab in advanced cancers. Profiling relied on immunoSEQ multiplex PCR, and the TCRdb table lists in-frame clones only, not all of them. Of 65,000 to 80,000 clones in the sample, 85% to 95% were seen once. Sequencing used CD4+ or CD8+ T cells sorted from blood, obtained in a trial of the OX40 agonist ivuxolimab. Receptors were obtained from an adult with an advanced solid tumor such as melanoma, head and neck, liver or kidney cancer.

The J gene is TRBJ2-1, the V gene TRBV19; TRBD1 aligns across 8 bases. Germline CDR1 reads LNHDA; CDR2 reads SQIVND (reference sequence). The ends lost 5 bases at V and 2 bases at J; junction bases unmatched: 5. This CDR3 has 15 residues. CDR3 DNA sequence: TGTGCCAGTAGTTCTCCAGGGGGCGCCTACAATGAGCAGTTCTTC. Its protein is CASSSPGGAYNEQFF. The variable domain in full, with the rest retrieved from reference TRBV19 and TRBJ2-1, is DGGITQSPKYLFRKEGQNVTLSCEQNLNHDAMYWYRQDPGQGLRLIYYSQIVNDFQKGDIAEGYSVSREKKESFPLTVTSAQKNPTAFYLCASSSPGGAYNEQFFGPGTRLTVL.

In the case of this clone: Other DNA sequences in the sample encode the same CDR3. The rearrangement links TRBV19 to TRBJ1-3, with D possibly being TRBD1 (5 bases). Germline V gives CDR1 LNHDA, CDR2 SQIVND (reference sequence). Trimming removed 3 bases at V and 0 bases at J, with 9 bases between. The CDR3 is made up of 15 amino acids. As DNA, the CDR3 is TGTGCCAGTAGTATTACAGGAAACTCTGGAAACACCATATATTTT. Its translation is CASSITGNSGNTIYF.

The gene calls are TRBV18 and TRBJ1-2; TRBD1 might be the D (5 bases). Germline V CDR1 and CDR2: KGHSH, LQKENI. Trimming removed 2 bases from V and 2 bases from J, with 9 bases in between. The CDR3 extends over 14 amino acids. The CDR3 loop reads CASSPDRTNYGYTF. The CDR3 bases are TGTGCCAGCTCACCAGACAGAACAAACTATGGCTACACCTTC.

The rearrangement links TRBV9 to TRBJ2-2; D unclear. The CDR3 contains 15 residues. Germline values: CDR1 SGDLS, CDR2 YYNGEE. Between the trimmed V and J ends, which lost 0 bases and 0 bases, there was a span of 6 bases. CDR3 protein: CASSVEVANTGELFF. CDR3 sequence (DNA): TGTGCCAGCAGCGTAGAAGTAGCGAACACCGGGGAGCTGTTTTTT.

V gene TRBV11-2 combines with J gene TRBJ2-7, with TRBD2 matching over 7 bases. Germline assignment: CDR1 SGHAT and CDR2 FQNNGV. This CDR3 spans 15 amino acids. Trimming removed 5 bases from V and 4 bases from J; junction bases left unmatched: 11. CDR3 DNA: TGTGCCAGCAGCGGTAGGATAGCGGGTCAATACGAGCAGTACTTC. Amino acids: CASSGRIAGQYEQYF.

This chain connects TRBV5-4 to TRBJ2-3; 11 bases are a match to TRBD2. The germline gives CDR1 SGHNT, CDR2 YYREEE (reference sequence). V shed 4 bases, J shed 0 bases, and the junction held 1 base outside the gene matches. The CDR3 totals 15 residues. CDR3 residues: CASSRTSGSTDTQYF. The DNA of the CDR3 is TGTGCCAGCAGCAGGACTAGCGGGAGCACAGATACGCAGTATTTT.

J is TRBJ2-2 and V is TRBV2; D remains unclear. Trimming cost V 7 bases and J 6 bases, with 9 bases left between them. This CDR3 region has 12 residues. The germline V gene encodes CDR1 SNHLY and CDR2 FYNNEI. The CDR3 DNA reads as TGTGCCAGCAAATATATCGCCGGGGAGCTGTTTTTT. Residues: CASKYIAGELFF.

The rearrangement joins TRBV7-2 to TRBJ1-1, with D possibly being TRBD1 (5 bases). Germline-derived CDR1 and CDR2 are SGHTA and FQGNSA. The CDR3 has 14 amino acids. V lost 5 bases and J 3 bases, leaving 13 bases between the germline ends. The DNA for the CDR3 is TGTGCCAGCAGCGCTCAGGGTGGGGACACTGAAGCTTTCTTT. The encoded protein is CASSAQGGDTEAFF.

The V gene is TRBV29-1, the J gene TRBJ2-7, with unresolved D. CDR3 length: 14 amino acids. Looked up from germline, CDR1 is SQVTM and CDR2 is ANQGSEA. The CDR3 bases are TGCACCCTCAGGTTCACGTGTATCTCCTACGAGCAGTACTTC. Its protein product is CTLRFTCISYEQYF.

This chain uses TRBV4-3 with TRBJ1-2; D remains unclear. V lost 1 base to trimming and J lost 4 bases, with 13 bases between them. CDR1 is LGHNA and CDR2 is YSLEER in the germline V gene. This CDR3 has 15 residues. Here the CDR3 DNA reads TGCGCCAGCAGCCAAGGGACCCTGGATGGCTATGGCTACACCTTC. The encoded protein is CASSQGTLDGYGYTF.

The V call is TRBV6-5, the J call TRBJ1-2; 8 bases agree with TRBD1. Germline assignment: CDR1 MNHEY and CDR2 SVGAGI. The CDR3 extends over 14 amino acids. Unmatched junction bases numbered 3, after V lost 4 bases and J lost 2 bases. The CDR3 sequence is CASSSGGQNYGYTF. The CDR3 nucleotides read TGTGCCAGCAGTTCAGGGGGCCAGAACTATGGCTACACCTTC.

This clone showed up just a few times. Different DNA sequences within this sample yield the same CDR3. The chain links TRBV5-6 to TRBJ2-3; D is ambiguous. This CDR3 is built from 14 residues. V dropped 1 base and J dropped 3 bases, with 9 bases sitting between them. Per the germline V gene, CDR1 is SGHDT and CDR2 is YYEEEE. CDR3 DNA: TGTGCCAGCAGCTTGAGAGGCGGAACAGATACGCAGTATTTT. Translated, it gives CASSLRGGTDTQYF.

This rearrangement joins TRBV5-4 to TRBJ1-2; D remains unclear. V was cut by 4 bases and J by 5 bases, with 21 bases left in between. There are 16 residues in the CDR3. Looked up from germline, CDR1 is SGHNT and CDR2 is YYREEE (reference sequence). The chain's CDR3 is CASSVRSTAAPYGYTF. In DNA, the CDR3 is TGTGCCAGCAGCGTACGAAGCACAGCGGCCCCTTATGGCTACACCTTC.

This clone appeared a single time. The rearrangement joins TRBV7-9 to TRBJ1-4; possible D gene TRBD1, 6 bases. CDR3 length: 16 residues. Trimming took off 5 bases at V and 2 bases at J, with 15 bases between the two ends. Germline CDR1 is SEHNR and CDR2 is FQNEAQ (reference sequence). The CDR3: CASSETGGATNEKLFF. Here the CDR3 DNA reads TGTGCCAGCAGCGAAACTGGGGGCGCGACTAATGAAAAACTGTTTTTT.

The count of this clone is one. DNA of the CDR3: TGTGCCAGCAGTTACTCCCGGACAGGGCCAAATCAGCCCCAGCATTTT. Protein: CASSYSRTGPNQPQHF. The chain couples TRBV6-5 to TRBJ1-5; TRBD1 aligns across 8 bases. The CDR3 totals 16 residues. The germline V gene has CDR1 MNHEY and CDR2 SVGAGI. Trimming at V came to 0 bases and at J to 4 bases, leaving 5 bases not matched to a gene.

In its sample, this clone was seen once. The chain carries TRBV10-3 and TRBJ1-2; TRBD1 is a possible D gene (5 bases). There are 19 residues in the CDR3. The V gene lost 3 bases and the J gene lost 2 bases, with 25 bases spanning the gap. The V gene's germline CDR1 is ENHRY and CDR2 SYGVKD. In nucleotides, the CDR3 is TGTGCCATCAGTGACCCGACGGGGGGGTCAGAAACTACAAACTATGGCTACACCTTC. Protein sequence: CAISDPTGGSETTNYGYTF.